The clone carrying this T cell receptor beta chain has only one observation. No antigen is known for it. In the PCR, 60 Vbeta and 13 Jbeta primers were used. Repertoires were generated with immunoSEQ multiplex PCR, while TCRdb's copy carries only in-frame clones and drops some. The repertoire holds about 190,000 clones, around 86% seen once, with roughly 10% in the top ten. The source of the sample is a study of cytomegalovirus exposure and HLA in healthy donors. Study findings and constraints: Cytomegalovirus-associated status was assigned to roughly 160 TCR beta chains.

The sequence came from a woman in her forties or fifties in good health and CMV-seropositive. Sequenced sample: PBMCs.

The CDR3 loop is CASSHSGGLTGELFF. CDR3 nucleotides: TGCGCCAGCAGCCATTCGGGGGGCCTCACCGGGGAGCTGTTTTTT. This chain joins TRBV4-1 and TRBJ2-2; the D gene is possibly TRBD2 (7 bases). CDR1 is MGHRA, CDR2 YSYEKL, per germline. This CDR3 region has 15 residues. With 3 bases removed from V and 4 bases from J, the gap between germline ends came to 12 bases.